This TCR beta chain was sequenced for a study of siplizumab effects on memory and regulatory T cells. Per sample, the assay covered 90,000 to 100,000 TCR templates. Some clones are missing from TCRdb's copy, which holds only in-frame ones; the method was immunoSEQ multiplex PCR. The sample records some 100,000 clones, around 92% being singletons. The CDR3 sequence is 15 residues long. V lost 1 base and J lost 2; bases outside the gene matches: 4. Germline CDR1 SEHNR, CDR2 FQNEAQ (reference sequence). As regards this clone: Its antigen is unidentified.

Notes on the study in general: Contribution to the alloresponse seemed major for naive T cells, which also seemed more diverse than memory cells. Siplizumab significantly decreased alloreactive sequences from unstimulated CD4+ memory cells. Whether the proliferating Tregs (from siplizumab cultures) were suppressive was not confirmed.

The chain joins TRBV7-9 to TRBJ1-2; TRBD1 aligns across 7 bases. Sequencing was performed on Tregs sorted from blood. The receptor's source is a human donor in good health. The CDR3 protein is CASSLEYRGNYGYTF. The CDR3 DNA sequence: TGTGCCAGCAGCTTAGAGTACAGGGGAAACTATGGCTACACCTTC.